This T cell receptor (beta chain) was captured in a study of cytomegalovirus exposure and HLA in healthy donors. The study ran its PCR with 60 Vbeta and 13 Jbeta primers. TCRdb's copy holds only in-frame clones and misses some; the assay was immunoSEQ multiplex PCR. This sample's table has roughly 55,000 clones. The length of the CDR3 is 12 residues. Looked up from germline, CDR1 is MDHEN and CDR2 is SYDVKM. V was clipped by 7 bases and J by 4 bases, with 7 bases between them. Study results and caveats: In vitro assays verified that a few CMV-associated chains recognized CMV antigens specifically. Later on, an analysis tied approximately 17,000 TCR beta sequences to HLA alleles at 0.05 false discovery rate. As a later analysis revealed, most CMV-associated TCR beta chains appeared HLA-restricted.

On this clone itself: Its antigen is still unknown.

The sequence was collected from a woman aged 45 to 65 in good health and CMV-seropositive. The chain links TRBV28 to TRBJ2-2; no firm D call. Sequenced material: PBMCs. This CDR3 reads CASTPSTGELFF. In nucleotides, the CDR3 is TGTGCCAGCACACCGAGCACCGGGGAGCTGTTTTTT.